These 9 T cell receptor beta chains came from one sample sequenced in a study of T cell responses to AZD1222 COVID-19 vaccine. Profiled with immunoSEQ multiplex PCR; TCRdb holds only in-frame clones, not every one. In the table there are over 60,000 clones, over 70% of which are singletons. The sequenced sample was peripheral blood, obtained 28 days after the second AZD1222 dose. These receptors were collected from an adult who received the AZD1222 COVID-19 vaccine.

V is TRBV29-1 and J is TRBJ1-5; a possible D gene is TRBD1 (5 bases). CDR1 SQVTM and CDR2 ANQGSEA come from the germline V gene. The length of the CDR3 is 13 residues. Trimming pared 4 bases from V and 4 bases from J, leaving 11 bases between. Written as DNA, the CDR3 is TGCAGCGTTGGGCAGGGAGGGAATCAGCCCCAGCATTTT. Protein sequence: CSVGQGGNQPQHF. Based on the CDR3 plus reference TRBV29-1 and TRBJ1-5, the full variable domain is SAVISQKPSRDICQRGTSLTIQCQVDSQVTMMFWYRQQPGQSLTLIATANQGSEATYESGFVIDKFPISRPNLTFSTLTVSNMSPEDSSIYLCSVGQGGNQPQHFGDGTRLSIL.

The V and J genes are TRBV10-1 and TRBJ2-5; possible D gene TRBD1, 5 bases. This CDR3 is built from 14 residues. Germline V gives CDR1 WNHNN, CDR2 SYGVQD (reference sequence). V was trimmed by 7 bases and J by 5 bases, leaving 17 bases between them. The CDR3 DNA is TGCGCCAGCAAAGGCTCAGGGTTTGGGGAGACCCAGTACTTC. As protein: CASKGSGFGETQYF.

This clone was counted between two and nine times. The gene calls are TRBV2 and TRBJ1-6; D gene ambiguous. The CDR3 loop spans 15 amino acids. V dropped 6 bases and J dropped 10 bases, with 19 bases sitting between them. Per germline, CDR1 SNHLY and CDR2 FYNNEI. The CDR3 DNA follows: TGTGCCAGCAGACGGAGTGGGGTTTTACAATCACCCCTCCACTTT. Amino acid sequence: CASRRSGVLQSPLHF.

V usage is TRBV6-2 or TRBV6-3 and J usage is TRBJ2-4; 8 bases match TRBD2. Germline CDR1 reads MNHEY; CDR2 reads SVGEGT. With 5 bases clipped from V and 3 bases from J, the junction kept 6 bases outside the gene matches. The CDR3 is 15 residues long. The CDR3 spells CASSKAGEVKNIQYF. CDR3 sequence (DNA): TGTGCCAGCAGTAAAGCGGGGGAGGTCAAAAACATTCAGTACTTC.

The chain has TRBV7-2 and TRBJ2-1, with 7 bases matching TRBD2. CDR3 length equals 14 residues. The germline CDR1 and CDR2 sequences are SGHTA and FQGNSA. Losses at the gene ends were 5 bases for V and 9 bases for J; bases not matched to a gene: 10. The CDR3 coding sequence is TGTGCCAGCAGCCTGAGCGGGGCCTCGGGTGAGCAGTTCTTC. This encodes CASSLSGASGEQFF.

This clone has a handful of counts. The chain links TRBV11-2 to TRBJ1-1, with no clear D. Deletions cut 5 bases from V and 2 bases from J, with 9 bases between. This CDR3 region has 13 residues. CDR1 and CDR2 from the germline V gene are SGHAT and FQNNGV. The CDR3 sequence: CASSRRVNTEAFF. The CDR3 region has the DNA TGTGCCAGCAGCCGTCGGGTTAACACTGAAGCTTTCTTT.

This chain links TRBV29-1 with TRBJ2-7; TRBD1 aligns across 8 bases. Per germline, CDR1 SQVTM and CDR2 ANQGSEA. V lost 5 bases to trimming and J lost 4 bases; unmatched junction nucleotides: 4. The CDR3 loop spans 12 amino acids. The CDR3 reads CSVIGQGYEQYF. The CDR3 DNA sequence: TGCAGCGTTATAGGACAGGGATACGAGCAGTACTTC.

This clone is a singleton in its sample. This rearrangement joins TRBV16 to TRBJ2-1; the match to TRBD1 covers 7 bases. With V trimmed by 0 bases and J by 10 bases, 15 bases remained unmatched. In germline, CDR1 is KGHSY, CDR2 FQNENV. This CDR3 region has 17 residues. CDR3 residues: CASSQSSSLVRGSEQFF. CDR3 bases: TGTGCCAGCAGCCAATCTAGTTCGTTGGTCAGGGGGAGCGAGCAGTTCTTC.

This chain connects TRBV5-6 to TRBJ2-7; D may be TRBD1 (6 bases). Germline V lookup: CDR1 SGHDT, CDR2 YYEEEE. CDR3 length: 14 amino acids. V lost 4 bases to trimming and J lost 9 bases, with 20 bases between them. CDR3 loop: CASSRRRDTLAQYF. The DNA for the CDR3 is TGTGCCAGCAGCCGTCGCCGGGACACCTTAGCGCAGTACTTC.